This T cell receptor (beta chain) originates from a study of graft-versus-host responses after intestinal transplantation. Across the study: Anti-thymocyte globulin was used for induction in all recipients, who then took tacrolimus and steroids for two to four years.

Sequencing used immunoSEQ multiplex PCR; TCRdb keeps in-frame clones, though not all of them. The sample shows around 76,000 clones, approximately 94% of them seen only once. Turning to this clone: Its antigen is still unknown.

CDR3 size: 13 residues. In germline, CDR1 is ENHRY, CDR2 SYGVKD. V lost 2 bases and J 6 bases, leaving 11 bases between the germline ends. This chain connects TRBV10-3 to TRBJ2-7; TRBD2 might be the D (6 bases). This sequence was found in a human donor who received an intestinal transplant. The specimen was unstimulated CD8+ T cells sorted from spleen or lymph node cells, collected before intestinal transplant. This chain's CDR3 is CAISELTSLEQYF. As DNA, the CDR3 is TGTGCCATCAGTGAGCTGACTAGTCTCGAGCAGTACTTC.